What follows is one T cell receptor beta chain and its context. Its antigen is still unknown. Unique molecular identifiers had been added to the TCR beta cDNA libraries. When roughly 0.9 to 10 million T cells were used, they gave hundreds of thousands of cDNA molecules. In TCRdb, the PCR reads were re-called with MiXCR into one record per CDR3 protein. The table lists approximately 400,000 distinct CDR3 sequences, about a third of them singletons, with roughly 13% in the top ten. Germline assignment: CDR1 MNHEY and CDR2 SMNVEV (reference sequence). The CDR3 has 15 amino acids. V lost 4 bases, J lost 4 bases, and 13 bases lay in between. This record belongs to a study of post-analysis software for immune sequencing data. Overall study context: As for disease course, relapsing-remitting, secondary progressive and progressive-relapsing multiple sclerosis were all included.

Study-level results: The study found significantly lower normalized Chao1 diversity in multiple sclerosis patients than in controls. In patients, roughly 5 TRBV segments were more frequent than in controls, with TRBV5-6, TRBV5-1 and TRBV20-1 among them.

The J gene is TRBJ1-4, the V gene TRBV27, with D maybe TRBD1 (5 bases). This clonotype was obtained from a girl aged 5-17 years with multiple sclerosis. Sequenced sample: blood. For the CDR3, the DNA is TGTGCCAGCAGTTCCAACAGGAGGGGTAATGAAAAACTGTTTTTT. Translating it yields CASSSNRRGNEKLFF.